There are a few counts of the clone carrying this TCR beta chain. Preparation of the TCRbeta library involved a method that used unique molecular identifiers. MiXCR, run by TCRdb on the PCR reads, gives a single entry per CDR3 protein. The sample carries 700,000 to 850,000 distinct CDR3 sequences, roughly 15% recorded once. This entry belongs to a study of T-cell reconstitution after alpha-beta-depleted transplantation in children. V lost 6 bases and J 2 bases, leaving 17 bases between the germline ends. This CDR3 has 14 amino acids. CDR1 is DFQATT, CDR2 SNEGSKA, per germline (reference sequence). Here the sequenced sample was PBMCs, mostly from graft donor cells, taken 360 days after TCRalphabeta/CD19-depleted stem cell transplant. This TCR came from a male patient between 10 and 17 years old who had a stem cell transplant for acute lymphoblastic leukemia, so the T cells may come from the graft donor. The rearrangement links TRBV20-1 to TRBJ2-7; unclear D gene. CDR3 coding DNA: TGCAGTGCCCACCTCAAGCCCCCCCCCTACGAGCAGTACTTC. This codes for CSAHLKPPPYEQYF.